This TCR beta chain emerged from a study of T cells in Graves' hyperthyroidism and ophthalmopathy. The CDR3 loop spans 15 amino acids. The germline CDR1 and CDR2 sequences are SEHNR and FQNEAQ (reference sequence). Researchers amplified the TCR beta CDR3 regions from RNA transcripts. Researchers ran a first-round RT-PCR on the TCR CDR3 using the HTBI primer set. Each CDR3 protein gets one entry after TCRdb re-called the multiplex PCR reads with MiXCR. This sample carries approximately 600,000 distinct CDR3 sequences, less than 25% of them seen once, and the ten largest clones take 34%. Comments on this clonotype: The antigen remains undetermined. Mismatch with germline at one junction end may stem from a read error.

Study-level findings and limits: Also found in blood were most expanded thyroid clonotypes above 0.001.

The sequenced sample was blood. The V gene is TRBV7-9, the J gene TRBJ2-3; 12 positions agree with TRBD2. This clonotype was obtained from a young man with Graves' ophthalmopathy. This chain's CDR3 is CASSLAGGLGDTQYF. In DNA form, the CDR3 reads TGTGCCAGCAGCCTAGCGGGAGGGCTCGGAGATACGCAGTATTTT.